These 18 T cell receptor beta chains were sequenced from one sample in a study of blood T cell repertoires in COVID-19. Using immunoSEQ multiplex PCR, the repertoire was profiled, and TCRdb retains in-frame clones only, with some absent. The profile covers 250,000 or so clones, with 90% appearing a single time and roughly 2% taken by the ten largest. The sequencing input was peripheral blood. These receptors were collected from a woman aged 60-75 years with COVID-19, enrolled during active disease.

This clone appeared a few times. The chain joins TRBV5-4 to TRBJ2-1; D ambiguous. V gave up 5 bases and J gave up 9 bases, with 15 bases separating them. The CDR3 sequence is 13 residues long. Per germline, CDR1 SGHNT and CDR2 YYREEE (reference sequence). In DNA form, the CDR3 reads TGTGCCAGCAGTCAAAACCGGGTTAGTGAGCAGTTCTTC. Its protein product is CASSQNRVSEQFF.

J is TRBJ1-2 and V is TRBV7-9, with 9 nucleotides matching TRBD1. V trimming: 0 bases; J trimming: 2 bases; junction bases outside the gene matches: 1. Looked up from germline, CDR1 is SEHNR and CDR2 is FQNEAQ (reference sequence). The CDR3 length is 15 residues. CDR3: CASSLAGTGNYGYTF. The DNA for the CDR3 is TGTGCCAGCAGCTTAGCAGGGACAGGGAACTATGGCTACACCTTC.

The chain joins TRBV5-4 to TRBJ1-2; TRBD1 might be the D (6 bases). The V gene's germline CDR1 is SGHNT and CDR2 YYREEE (reference sequence). V lost 4 bases and J lost 5, with 18 bases in between. The CDR3 loop spans 15 amino acids. The CDR3 DNA is TGTGCCAGCAGCCCAGGACAGAGCGTGCCGTATGGCTACACCTTC. Translated: CASSPGQSVPYGYTF.

The CDR3 DNA sequence: TGTGCCATCAGTGAGTTACAGGGGAACGTTCATGGCTACACCTTC. It translates to CAISELQGNVHGYTF. The chain combines TRBV10-3 with TRBJ1-2; 7 bases fit TRBD1. Losses at the gene ends were 1 base for V and 6 bases for J; bases not matched to a gene: 8. CDR1 is ENHRY, CDR2 SYGVKD, per germline. The CDR3 is 15 residues long.

The chain recombines TRBV6-6 with TRBJ1-5; D remains ambiguous. Germline CDR1 and CDR2: MNHNY and SVGAGI (reference sequence). The V end was cut by 3 bases, the J end by 10 bases, with 13 bases between. This CDR3 has 13 amino acids. Here the CDR3 reads CASSYLFTNPQHF. The DNA for the CDR3 is TGTGCCAGCAGTTATCTTTTCACTAATCCCCAGCATTTT.

J is TRBJ2-3 and V is TRBV4-2; 11 bases match TRBD2. The CDR3 is 17 residues long. CDR1 is LGHNA, CDR2 YNFKEQ, per germline. Germline trimming cut 2 bases from V and 2 bases from J; bases unmatched to any gene: 6. For the CDR3, the DNA is TGTGCCAGCAGCCAATATACGACTAGCGGGGACACAGATACGCAGTATTTT. Translating it yields CASSQYTTSGDTDTQYF.

The J gene is TRBJ2-3, the V gene TRBV9, with D tentatively TRBD2 (6 bases). V was pared by 0 bases and J by 2 bases, with 10 bases between. The CDR3 consists of 15 residues. Germline V CDR1 and CDR2: SGDLS, YYNGEE. The chain's CDR3 is CASSVAGGNTDTQYF. The CDR3 DNA sequence: TGTGCCAGCAGCGTAGCCGGGGGTAACACAGATACGCAGTATTTT. Based on the CDR3 plus reference TRBV9 and TRBJ2-3, the full variable domain is DSGVTQTPKHLITATGQRVTLRCSPRSGDLSVYWYQQSLDQGLQFLIQYYNGEERAKGNILERFSAQQFPDLHSELNLSSLELGDSALYFCASSVAGGNTDTQYFGPGTRLTVL.

This chain joins TRBV5-5 and TRBJ1-1; D not certain. This CDR3 comprises 15 residues. CDR1 and CDR2 from the germline V gene are SGHKS and YYEKEE (reference sequence). V shed 7 bases and J shed 3 bases, with 19 bases lying between them. The CDR3 DNA reads TGTGCCAGCTTGCCACGGGAGGGTCGGGACACTGAAGCTTTCTTT. This encodes CASLPREGRDTEAFF.

This chain connects TRBV19 to TRBJ1-4; D is perhaps TRBD1 (5 bases). This CDR3 region has 15 residues. V lost 7 bases and J lost 7, with 19 bases in between. CDR1 and CDR2 from the germline V gene are LNHDA and SQIVND (reference sequence). In DNA form, the CDR3 reads TGTGCCAGTAACCAGGCAATGGGGGGTGGTGAAAAACTGTTTTTT. Amino acid sequence: CASNQAMGGGEKLFF.

The chain recombines TRBV5-1 with TRBJ1-1; D is unresolved. V lost 6 bases, J lost 1 base, and 10 bases lay in between. The CDR3 is 13 residues long. Looked up from germline, CDR1 is SGHRS and CDR2 is YFSETQ. CDR3 nucleotide sequence: TGCGCCAGCAACGGACTGACGAACACTGAAGCTTTCTTT. Amino acids: CASNGLTNTEAFF.

The chain combines TRBV7-2 with TRBJ1-1, with 10 bases matching TRBD1. This CDR3 contains 17 residues. V was pared by 5 bases and J by 5 bases, with 14 bases of the junction left unmatched. Germline V CDR1 and CDR2: SGHTA, FQGNSA. The CDR3 DNA reads as TGTGCCAGCAGCCCACCAGGTTGGGGACAGGGGTCGACTGAAGCTTTCTTT. Residues: CASSPPGWGQGSTEAFF.

The V call is TRBV19, the J call TRBJ1-6; a weak D match, TRBD1 (6 bases). This CDR3 comprises 16 residues. Deletions cut 2 bases from V and 6 bases from J, with 14 bases between. In germline, CDR1 is LNHDA, CDR2 SQIVND (reference sequence). The CDR3 DNA reads TGTGCCAGTAGTATAATCGGGGGGCGCGGTAATTCACCCCTCCACTTT. Protein sequence: CASSIIGGRGNSPLHF.

The CDR3 region is CATSPRGGHDNEQFF. CDR3 coding DNA: TGTGCCACCAGCCCGCGGGGGGGCCATGACAATGAGCAGTTCTTC. This chain connects TRBV15 to TRBJ2-1; 9 nucleotides match TRBD2. V was clipped by 5 bases and J by 5 bases; unmatched bases: 7. The CDR3 totals 15 residues. Germline V lookup: CDR1 LNHNV, CDR2 YYDKDF (reference sequence).

The chain employs TRBV5-5 and TRBJ2-4, with 10 nucleotides matching TRBD1. The ends lost 4 bases at V and 8 bases at J; junction bases unmatched: 9. Per the germline V gene, CDR1 is SGHKS and CDR2 is YYEKEE (reference sequence). The CDR3 contains 15 residues. The CDR3 DNA reads TGTGCCAGCAGCCCCGGCCGGACAGGGGGAGACATTCAGTACTTC. Protein product: CASSPGRTGGDIQYF. The complete variable domain, with remaining parts taken from reference TRBV5-5 and TRBJ2-4, reads DAGVTQSPTHLIKTRGQQVTLRCSPISGHKSVSWYQQVLGQGPQFIFQYYEKEERGRGNFPDRFSARQFPNYSSELNVNALLLGDSALYLCASSPGRTGGDIQYFGAGTRLSVL.

V is TRBV30 and J is TRBJ2-7, with 8 bases identical to TRBD2. CDR1 GTSNPN and CDR2 SVGIG come from the germline V gene (reference sequence). The V gene end was trimmed by 4 bases and the J gene end by 6 bases; junction bases not matched to a gene: 11. The CDR3 runs 14 residues. In DNA, the CDR3 is TGTGCCTGGACCTCCGGGACTAGAGTATCCGAGCAGTACTTC. Its translation: CAWTSGTRVSEQYF.

The chain joins TRBV12-3 or TRBV12-4 to TRBJ2-7; D perhaps matches TRBD1 (5 bases). Between the trimmed V and J ends, which lost 1 base and 6 bases, there was a span of 7 bases. This CDR3 is 12 amino acids long. This CDR3 is CASSLGQIEQYF. CDR3 nucleotides: TGTGCCAGCAGTTTAGGACAGATCGAGCAGTACTTC.

This chain links TRBV27 with TRBJ1-2; D is perhaps TRBD1 (6 bases). With 5 bases removed from V and 3 bases from J, the gap between germline ends came to 10 bases. The germline V gene has CDR1 MNHEY and CDR2 SMNVEV (reference sequence). This CDR3 is 13 amino acids long. CDR3 in amino acids: CASSQGYDYGYTF. The DNA for the CDR3 is TGTGCCAGCAGTCAGGGGTATGACTATGGCTACACCTTC.

The chain has TRBV5-1 and TRBJ2-5, with TRBD2 as a possible D gene (7 bases). V lost 4 bases to trimming and J lost 3 bases, with 10 bases between them. This CDR3 contains 13 residues. The germline V gene encodes CDR1 SGHRS and CDR2 YFSETQ. The CDR3: CASSGGGEETQYF. CDR3 in DNA: TGCGCCAGCAGCGGAGGGGGGGAAGAGACCCAGTACTTC.